This TCR beta chain was identified during a study of blood T cells in healthy people across ages. The sample providers were healthy Caucasian people from Russia, aged roughly 6 to 90. PCR was performed a second time for roughly 6 to 12 cycles using a sample-barcoded 5' primer and a J-beta primer mix. All cDNA molecules were each tagged by a template-switch adaptor with 12 random nucleotides. One entry per CDR3 protein, called by TCRdb with MiXCR from the 5' RACE reads. The sample shows 1.5 million to 2 million distinct CDR3 sequences, about 50% of them seen only once. The sequenced sample was blood. The source is a woman aged 40 to 55 in good health.

The CDR3 here is CASSLLSGGAGYNEQFF. The CDR3 bases are TGTGCCAGCAGTTTGCTTAGCGGGGGGGCTGGCTACAATGAGCAGTTCTTC. This chain connects TRBV6-2 or TRBV6-3 to TRBJ2-1; TRBD2 matches at 11 bases. The junction had 8 bases not matched to a gene; V was cut back by 4 bases and J by 3 bases. Germline loops: CDR1 MNHEY, CDR2 SVGEGT. The CDR3 length is 17 residues.